Listed here are 31 T cell receptor beta chains from one sample, sequenced in a study of blood T cell repertoires in COVID-19. This table comes from immunoSEQ multiplex PCR, and its TCRdb copy is limited to in-frame clones, with some not included. This table has about 100,000 clones, 80% to 90% appearing once. Sample: peripheral blood. These receptors were collected from a human donor in a cohort sampled during active COVID-19.

The V gene is TRBV2, the J gene TRBJ1-6; D is undetermined. The CDR3 loop spans 13 amino acids. Germline V gives CDR1 SNHLY, CDR2 FYNNEI. V was shortened by 11 bases and J by 13 bases, with 21 bases between the two germline ends. CDR3 in amino acids: CAGSRGPGSPLHF. CDR3 in DNA: TGTGCCGGATCCCGGGGTCCAGGTTCGCCCCTCCACTTT. Variable domain in full (rest from reference TRBV2 and TRBJ1-6): EPEVTQTPSHQVTQMGQEVILRCVPISNHLYFYWYRQILGQKVEFLVSFYNNEISEKSEIFDDQFSVERPDGSNFTLKIRSTKLEDSAMYFCAGSRGPGSPLHFGNGTRLTVT.

Only one count was recorded for this clone. This sequence joins TRBV11-3 and TRBJ2-1; 10 nucleotides align to TRBD2. The CDR3 loop spans 16 amino acids. Germline V CDR1 and CDR2: SGHNT, YENEEA. Germline trimming cut 3 bases from V and 7 bases from J; bases unmatched to any gene: 9. The CDR3 loop reads CASSFGGLAGVNEQFF. CDR3 bases: TGTGCCAGCAGCTTTGGGGGGCTAGCGGGAGTGAATGAGCAGTTCTTC. The entire variable domain, with the rest obtained from reference TRBV11-3 and TRBJ2-1, is as follows: EAGVVQSPRYKIIEKKQPVAFWCNPISGHNTLYWYLQNLGQGPELLIRYENEEAVDDSQLPKDRFSAERLKGVDSTLKIQPAELGDSAVYLCASSFGGLAGVNEQFFGPGTRLTVL.

The genes are TRBV28 and TRBJ2-5; 8 nucleotides match TRBD2. The junction had 12 bases not matched to a gene; V was cut back by 4 bases and J by 5 bases. The CDR3 loop spans 16 amino acids. CDR1 and CDR2 (germline): MDHEN, SYDVKM. The chain's CDR3 is CASSSLTSGRWETQYF. The CDR3 DNA reads TGTGCCAGCAGTTCACTCACTAGCGGAAGGTGGGAGACCCAGTACTTC.

The J gene is TRBJ2-4, the V gene TRBV6-6; TRBD1 matches 10 bases. V shed 6 bases, J shed 0 bases, and the junction held 17 bases outside the gene matches. CDR1 is MNHNY and CDR2 is SVGAGI in the germline V gene (reference sequence). This CDR3 has 20 amino acids. The CDR3 DNA follows: TGTGCCAGCAGCCCCTACCCCGGACAGGGGGAGGTTCTAGCCAAAAACATTCAGTACTTC. This codes for CASSPYPGQGEVLAKNIQYF.

The gene calls are TRBV7-3 and TRBJ1-1; 8 positions agree with TRBD1. CDR3 length: 15 residues. J was trimmed by 5 bases and V by 5 bases; bases with no gene match: 10. Germline assignment: CDR1 SGHTA and CDR2 FQGTGA. CDR3 nucleotide sequence: TGTGCCAGCAGCCCAGGGGGCCCCCCGGAGACTGAAGCTTTCTTT. It specifies CASSPGGPPETEAFF.

As concerns this clone: Other DNA sequences in the sample encode the same CDR3. This chain joins TRBV11-2 and TRBJ2-7; possibly TRBD2 for D (5 bases). The CDR3 runs to 14 residues. Trimming removed 1 base at V and 3 bases at J, with 10 bases between. Germline CDR1 SGHAT, CDR2 FQNNGV. CDR3 in amino acids: CASSLGTGNYEQYF. The CDR3 region has the DNA TGTGCCAGCAGCTTAGGGACGGGAAACTACGAGCAGTACTTC.

The chain links TRBV4-1 to TRBJ2-5, with TRBD2 matching over 16 bases. The V gene end was trimmed by 2 bases and the J gene end by 7 bases; junction bases not matched to a gene: 4. Germline loops: CDR1 MGHRA, CDR2 YSYEKL. The CDR3 has 16 amino acids. CDR3 region: CASSQFGTSGGVTQYF. The DNA for the CDR3 is TGCGCCAGCAGCCAATTCGGGACTAGCGGGGGGGTGACCCAGTACTTC.

This chain uses TRBV27 with TRBJ2-7, with D possibly matching TRBD1 (6 bases). Between the trimmed V and J ends, which lost 6 bases and 5 bases, there was a span of 17 bases. There are 14 residues in the CDR3. Germline V CDR1 and CDR2: MNHEY, SMNVEV (reference sequence). CDR3 in amino acids: CASSLTGIPHEQYF. The DNA for the CDR3 is TGTGCCAGCAGCCTGACAGGAATCCCCCACGAGCAGTACTTC.

The chain recombines TRBV7-9 with TRBJ2-3; 7 bases are shared with TRBD1. The V segment lost 1 base and the J segment 7 bases; nucleotides outside the gene matches: 5. Germline CDR1 is SEHNR and CDR2 is FQNEAQ (reference sequence). The CDR3 sequence is 14 residues long. CDR3 protein: CASSLGQGVNTQYF. Here the CDR3 DNA reads TGTGCCAGCAGCTTAGGACAGGGTGTGAATACGCAGTATTTT.

This clone was seen a single time. The chain has TRBV18 and TRBJ2-5; D remains unclear. Deletions cut 3 bases from V and 0 bases from J, with 8 bases between. The CDR3 is 14 residues long. Germline CDR1 and CDR2: KGHSH and LQKENI. DNA of the CDR3: TGTGCCAGCTCACCCCCGGGTAACCAAGAGACCCAGTACTTC. Its translation: CASSPPGNQETQYF.

V usage is TRBV9 and J usage is TRBJ1-2, with TRBD1 matching 7 bases. The junction had 6 bases not matched to a gene; V was cut back by 0 bases and J by 1 base. Germline CDR1 and CDR2: SGDLS and YYNGEE. CDR3 length: 16 amino acids. The CDR3 DNA is TGTGCCAGCAGCGTAGGCAGGGGGTCGAATAACTATGGCTACACCTTC. Protein: CASSVGRGSNNYGYTF.

The chain combines TRBV2 with TRBJ2-5; 9 positions match TRBD1. This CDR3 has 14 amino acids. Trimming removed 6 bases from V and 5 bases from J; junction bases left unmatched: 7. Germline values: CDR1 SNHLY, CDR2 FYNNEI. The CDR3 sequence is CASRTGGAGETQYF. The CDR3 bases are TGTGCCAGCAGAACAGGGGGCGCGGGGGAGACCCAGTACTTC.

The chain couples TRBV28 to TRBJ2-7; D is possibly TRBD1 (6 bases). Germline V gives CDR1 MDHEN, CDR2 SYDVKM. This CDR3 region has 14 residues. V lost 6 bases and J lost 2, with 14 bases in between. CDR3 sequence reads: CASSLDRYPYEQYF. For the CDR3, the DNA is TGTGCCAGCAGCCTAGACAGGTACCCCTACGAGCAGTACTTC.

This chain links TRBV19 with TRBJ1-5; TRBD1 aligns across 8 bases. Looked up from germline, CDR1 is LNHDA and CDR2 is SQIVND (reference sequence). Germline trimming cut 1 base from V and 4 bases from J; bases unmatched to any gene: 6. The CDR3 contains 16 residues. Here the CDR3 DNA reads TGTGCCAGTAGTATAGTAGGACAGGGTTGGAATCAGCCCCAGCATTTT. Translating it yields CASSIVGQGWNQPQHF.

The chain is built from TRBV19 and TRBJ2-1; weak D call: TRBD2 (6 bases). The germline gives CDR1 LNHDA, CDR2 SQIVND (reference sequence). This CDR3 is built from 13 residues. V was cut by 7 bases and J by 4 bases, with 11 bases left in between. The CDR3 nucleotides are TGTGCCAGTACAGATAGCGGATACAATGAGCAGTTCTTC. Protein: CASTDSGYNEQFF.

The CDR3 spells CASSLGAGNYNEQFF. As DNA, the CDR3 is TGTGCCAGCAGCTTAGGGGCCGGGAACTACAATGAGCAGTTCTTC. The genes are TRBV7-6 and TRBJ2-1, with D tentatively TRBD2 (5 bases). Germline V gene sequence: CDR1 SGHVS, CDR2 FNYEAQ. V was cut by 1 base and J by 3 bases, with 10 bases left in between. The CDR3 has 15 amino acids.

This chain connects TRBV19 to TRBJ1-6, with 9 positions matching TRBD1. V dropped 6 bases and J dropped 3; count of bases not matched to a gene: 3. CDR3 length: 15 residues. Germline CDR1 reads LNHDA; CDR2 reads SQIVND (reference sequence). In DNA form, the CDR3 reads TGTGCCAGTAGGCCGACAGGGGGCTATAATTCACCCCTCCACTTT. It is translated as CASRPTGGYNSPLHF.

The chain couples TRBV27 to TRBJ1-2; TRBD1 aligns across 7 bases. The CDR3 spans 15 residues. The germline gives CDR1 MNHEY, CDR2 SMNVEV (reference sequence). Trimming cost V 0 bases and J 5 bases; bases outside gene matches: 6. This CDR3 reads CASSLSHPTGYGYTF. The CDR3, as DNA: TGTGCCAGCAGTTTATCCCACCCGACAGGGTATGGCTACACCTTC.

This clone appeared a single time. J is TRBJ2-4 and V is TRBV7-6, with TRBD1 identical over 9 bases. The J segment lost 11 bases and the V segment lost 5 bases, leaving 10 bases of the junction unmatched. Germline V gives CDR1 SGHVS, CDR2 FNYEAQ. This CDR3 has 14 amino acids. Here the CDR3 reads CASSQGQGQAVQYF. In DNA form, the CDR3 reads TGTGCCAGCAGCCAAGGACAGGGGCAAGCGGTTCAGTACTTC. Looking up the rest from reference TRBV7-6 and TRBJ2-4 gives the full variable domain: GAGVSQSPRYKVTKRGQDVALRCDPISGHVSLYWYRQALGQGPEFLTYFNYEAQQDKSGLPNDRFSAERPEGSISTLTIQRTEQRDSAMYRCASSQGQGQAVQYFGAGTRLSVL.

This clone was detected a few times. The rearrangement joins TRBV6-1 to TRBJ1-5; 11 bases fit TRBD1. The CDR3 is made up of 16 amino acids. CDR1 is MNHNS and CDR2 is SASEGT in the germline V gene. V gave up 0 bases and J gave up 7 bases; unmatched junction bases: 5. In DNA form, the CDR3 reads TGTGCCAGCAGTGAAGCGGAGGGACAGGGGGACCAGCCCCAGCATTTT. Translation gives CASSEAEGQGDQPQHF.

The chain employs TRBV4-1 and TRBJ2-1; D is possibly TRBD2 (5 bases). Trimming pared 1 base from V and 8 bases from J, leaving 15 bases between. This CDR3 has 15 amino acids. Germline V gives CDR1 MGHRA, CDR2 YSYEKL. The CDR3 reads CASSQGPSGVYEQFF. CDR3 sequence (DNA): TGCGCCAGCAGCCAAGGGCCTTCCGGGGTATATGAGCAGTTCTTC.

The rearrangement uses TRBV7-6 and TRBJ2-7; D may be TRBD2 (6 bases). With 5 bases removed from V and 3 bases from J, the gap between germline ends came to 17 bases. CDR1 is SGHVS, CDR2 FNYEAQ, per germline. The CDR3 contains 15 residues. The DNA of the CDR3 is TGTGCCAGCAGCCCCGGGTCGGCGGGGAACTACGAGCAGTACTTC. Translated, it gives CASSPGSAGNYEQYF.

The rearrangement links TRBV11-2 to TRBJ2-1; D is uncertain. Germline assignment: CDR1 SGHAT and CDR2 FQNNGV. Trimming shortened V by 1 base and J by 5 bases, and 6 bases separated the two germline ends. This CDR3 contains 13 residues. CDR3: CASSLGQDNEQFF. The CDR3 DNA is TGTGCCAGCAGCTTAGGGCAGGACAATGAGCAGTTCTTC.

The table lists this clone with a few counts. The genes are TRBV4-1 and TRBJ1-4; D is perhaps TRBD1 (6 bases). Germline V gene data show CDR1 as MGHRA and CDR2 as YSYEKL. The CDR3 is 15 amino acids. V was pared by 0 bases and J by 7 bases, with 12 bases between. CDR3 protein: CASSQDRGGSEKLFF. CDR3 bases: TGCGCCAGCAGCCAAGATCGAGGGGGTTCTGAAAAACTGTTTTTT.

The rearrangement joins TRBV30 to TRBJ1-2; 10 bases match TRBD1. V was clipped by 7 bases and J by 8 bases; unmatched bases: 13. Germline lookup yields CDR1 GTSNPN and CDR2 SVGIG (reference sequence). The CDR3 is made up of 14 amino acids. The CDR3 nucleotides read TGTGCCTCCCGGGACAGGGGTGACCTGGGGGGCTACACCTTC. It encodes CASRDRGDLGGYTF.

The chain combines TRBV4-1 with TRBJ1-5; TRBD1 matches 8 bases. Trimming removed 1 base from V and 0 bases from J; junction bases left unmatched: 14. The CDR3 contains 20 residues. Germline V lookup: CDR1 MGHRA, CDR2 YSYEKL. This chain's CDR3 is CASSQGLGQGALYSNQPQHF. The CDR3 DNA follows: TGCGCCAGCAGCCAAGGGTTAGGGCAGGGGGCCCTCTATAGCAATCAGCCCCAGCATTTT.

Remarks on this clone: The junction differs from germline at one of its ends, possibly a read error. The CDR3 nucleotides are TGCAGCGTTCTTCGGGACAGGACACCCTACAAGCAGTACTTC. Protein sequence: CSVLRDRTPYKQYF. V is TRBV29-1 and J is TRBJ2-7, with TRBD1 matching 8 bases. Germline assignment: CDR1 SQVTM and CDR2 ANQGSEA. The CDR3 is made up of 14 amino acids.

The chain has TRBV4-1 and TRBJ2-2; TRBD2 agrees at 8 bases. The CDR3 sequence is 18 residues long. The germline gives CDR1 MGHRA, CDR2 YSYEKL. The J segment lost 7 bases and the V segment lost 0 bases, leaving 13 bases of the junction unmatched. CDR3 protein: CASSQEGVATSGHGELFF. The DNA of the CDR3 is TGCGCCAGCAGCCAAGAAGGTGTGGCTACTAGCGGTCACGGGGAGCTGTTTTTT.

The V gene is TRBV19, the J gene TRBJ2-7; TRBD1 aligns across 8 bases. The CDR3 extends over 15 amino acids. Trimming removed 5 bases from V and 5 bases from J; junction bases left unmatched: 11. Looked up from germline, CDR1 is LNHDA and CDR2 is SQIVND (reference sequence). DNA for the CDR3: TGTGCCAGTAGTCCCAACTCGGACAGGGCCCACGAGCAGTACTTC. Translating gives CASSPNSDRAHEQYF.

The gene calls are TRBV27 and TRBJ2-1; 8 bases align to TRBD1. Germline V gene lookup returns CDR1 MNHEY and CDR2 SMNVEV (reference sequence). CDR3 length: 15 residues. V lost 6 bases, J lost 5 bases, and 9 bases stayed unmatched. The DNA for the CDR3 is TGTGCCAGCAGCTTTGACAGGGGTAGTAACAATGAGCAGTTCTTC. Translation: CASSFDRGSNNEQFF.

This rearrangement joins TRBV15 to TRBJ2-5; D is unclear. CDR3 size: 13 residues. Trimming removed 2 bases from V and 1 base from J, with 5 bases in between. Per germline, CDR1 LNHNV and CDR2 YYDKDF (reference sequence). The CDR3 region is CATSRLPQETQYF. The CDR3 nucleotides read TGTGCCACCAGCAGACTTCCCCAAGAGACCCAGTACTTC.